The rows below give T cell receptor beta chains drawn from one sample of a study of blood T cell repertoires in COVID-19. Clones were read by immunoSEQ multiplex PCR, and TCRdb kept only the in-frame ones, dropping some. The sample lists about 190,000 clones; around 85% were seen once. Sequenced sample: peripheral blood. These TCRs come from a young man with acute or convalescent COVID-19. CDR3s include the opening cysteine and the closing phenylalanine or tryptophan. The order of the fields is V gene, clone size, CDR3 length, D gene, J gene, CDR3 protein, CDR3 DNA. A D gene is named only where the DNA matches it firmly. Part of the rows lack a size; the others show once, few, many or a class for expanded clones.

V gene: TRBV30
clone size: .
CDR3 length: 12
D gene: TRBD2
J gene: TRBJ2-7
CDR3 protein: CAQDGGNYEQYF
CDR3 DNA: TGTGCCCAGGACGGGGGGAACTACGAGCAGTACTTC

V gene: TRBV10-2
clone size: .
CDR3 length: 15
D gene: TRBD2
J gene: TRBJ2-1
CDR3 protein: CASSLAGGPGNEQFF
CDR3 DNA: TGCGCCAGCAGTCTAGCGGGGGGCCCTGGCAATGAGCAGTTCTTC

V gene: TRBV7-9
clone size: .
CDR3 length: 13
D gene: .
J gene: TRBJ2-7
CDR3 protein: CASSPRGSYEQYF
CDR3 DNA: TGTGCCAGCAGCCCCCGGGGGTCCTACGAGCAGTACTTC

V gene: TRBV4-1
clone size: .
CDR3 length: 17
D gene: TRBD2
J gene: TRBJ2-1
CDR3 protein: CASSLFPGGAAYNEQFF
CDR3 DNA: TGCGCCAGCAGCCTTTTCCCGGGGGGGGCCGCTTACAATGAGCAGTTCTTC

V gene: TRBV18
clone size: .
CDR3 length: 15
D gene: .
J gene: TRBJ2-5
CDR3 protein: CASSPRTGPQETQYF
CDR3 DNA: TGTGCCAGCTCACCACGAACAGGGCCCCAAGAGACCCAGTACTTC

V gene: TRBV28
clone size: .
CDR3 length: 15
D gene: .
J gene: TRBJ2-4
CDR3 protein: CASQRYGGLQNIQYF
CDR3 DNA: TGTGCCAGCCAAAGGTACGGGGGGCTGCAAAACATTCAGTACTTC

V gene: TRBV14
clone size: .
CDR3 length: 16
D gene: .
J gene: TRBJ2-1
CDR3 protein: CASSQDSRGSYNEQFF
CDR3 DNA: TGTGCCAGCAGCCAAGATTCCAGGGGCTCCTACAATGAGCAGTTCTTC

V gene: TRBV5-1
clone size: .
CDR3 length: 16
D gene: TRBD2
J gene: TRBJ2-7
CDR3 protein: CASTPLVSSGAYEQYF
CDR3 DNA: TGCGCCAGCACCCCGTTAGTTTCTAGCGGGGCCTACGAGCAGTACTTC

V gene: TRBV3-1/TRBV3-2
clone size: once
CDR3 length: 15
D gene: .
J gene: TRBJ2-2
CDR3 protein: CASSPRRGYTGELFF
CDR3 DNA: TGTGCCAGCAGCCCCCGACGGGGTTACACCGGGGAGCTGTTTTTT

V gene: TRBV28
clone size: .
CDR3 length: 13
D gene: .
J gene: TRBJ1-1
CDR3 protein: CASSSSDRSQAFF
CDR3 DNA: .

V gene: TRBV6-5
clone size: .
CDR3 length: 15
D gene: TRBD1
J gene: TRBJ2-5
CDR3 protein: CASSDRQGWQETQYF
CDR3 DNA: TGTGCCAGCAGCGACAGACAGGGCTGGCAAGAGACCCAGTACTTC

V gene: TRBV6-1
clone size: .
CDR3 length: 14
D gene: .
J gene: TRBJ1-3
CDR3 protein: CASSEALSGNTIYF
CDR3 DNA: TGTGCCAGCAGTGAAGCTCTCTCTGGAAACACCATATATTTT

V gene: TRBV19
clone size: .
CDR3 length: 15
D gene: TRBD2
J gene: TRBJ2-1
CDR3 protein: CASSSSLAGGIEQFF
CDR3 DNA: TGTGCCAGTAGTAGCTCACTAGCGGGAGGTATTGAGCAGTTCTTC

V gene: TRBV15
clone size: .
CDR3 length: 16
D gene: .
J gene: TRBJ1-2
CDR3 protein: CATSREPLQVNYGYTF
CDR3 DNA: TGTGCCACCAGCAGAGAACCCTTACAAGTTAACTATGGCTACACCTTC

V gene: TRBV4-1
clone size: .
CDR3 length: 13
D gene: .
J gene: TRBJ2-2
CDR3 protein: CASSQDPAGELFF
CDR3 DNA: TGCGCCAGCAGCCAAGATCCGGCCGGGGAGCTGTTTTTT

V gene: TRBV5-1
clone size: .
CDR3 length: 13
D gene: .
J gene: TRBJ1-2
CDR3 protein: CASSLEAPRGYTF
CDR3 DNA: TGCGCCAGCAGCTTGGAAGCTCCTCGGGGCTACACCTTC

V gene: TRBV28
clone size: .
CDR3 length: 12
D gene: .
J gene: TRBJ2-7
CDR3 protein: CASNREIYEQYF
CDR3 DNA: TGTGCCAGCAACCGGGAAATCTACGAGCAGTACTTC

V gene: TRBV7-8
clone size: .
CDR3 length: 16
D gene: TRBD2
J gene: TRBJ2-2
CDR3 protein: CASSLLAGENTGELFF
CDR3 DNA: TGTGCCAGCAGCTTACTAGCGGGGGAAAACACCGGGGAGCTGTTTTTT

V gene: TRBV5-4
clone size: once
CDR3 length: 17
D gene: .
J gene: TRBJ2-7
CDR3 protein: CASSQSRSSQGSYEQYF
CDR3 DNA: TGTGCCAGCAGCCAATCTAGGTCTTCTCAGGGTTCCTACGAGCAGTACTTC

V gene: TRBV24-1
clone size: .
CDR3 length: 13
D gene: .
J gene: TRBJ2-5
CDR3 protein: CATQRKRGETQYF
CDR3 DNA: TGTGCCACCCAAAGAAAAAGAGGAGAGACCCAGTACTTC

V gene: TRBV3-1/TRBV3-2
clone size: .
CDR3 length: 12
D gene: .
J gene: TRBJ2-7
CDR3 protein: CASSHPGDEQYF
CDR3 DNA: TGTGCCAGCAGCCATCCGGGAGACGAGCAGTACTTC

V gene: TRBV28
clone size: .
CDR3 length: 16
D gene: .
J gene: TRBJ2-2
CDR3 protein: CASGPFGAGGTGELFF
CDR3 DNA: TGTGCCAGCGGTCCCTTTGGGGCAGGGGGGACCGGGGAGCTGTTTTTT

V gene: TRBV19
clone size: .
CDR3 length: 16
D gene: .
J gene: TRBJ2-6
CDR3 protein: CASSDSRGSGANVLTF
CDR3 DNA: TGTGCCAGTAGTGATTCTAGGGGATCCGGGGCCAACGTCCTGACTTTC

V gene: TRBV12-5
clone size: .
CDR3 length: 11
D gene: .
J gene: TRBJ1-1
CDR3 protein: CASSLGPRAFF
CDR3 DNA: TGTGCTAGTAGCCTGGGGCCACGAGCTTTCTTT

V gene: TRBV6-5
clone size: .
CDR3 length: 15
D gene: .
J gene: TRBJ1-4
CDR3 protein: CASSSGLRAWEKLFF
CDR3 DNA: TGTGCCAGCAGTTCTGGACTGCGGGCATGGGAAAAACTGTTTTTT

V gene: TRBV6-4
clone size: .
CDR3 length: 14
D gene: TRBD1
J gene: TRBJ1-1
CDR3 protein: CASSMTGVNTEAFF
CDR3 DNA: TGTGCCAGCAGTATGACAGGGGTGAACACTGAAGCTTTCTTT

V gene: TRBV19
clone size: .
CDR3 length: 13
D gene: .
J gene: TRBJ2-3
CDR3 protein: CASSLRLTDTQYF
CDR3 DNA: TGTGCCAGTAGTCTGAGATTGACAGATACGCAGTATTTT

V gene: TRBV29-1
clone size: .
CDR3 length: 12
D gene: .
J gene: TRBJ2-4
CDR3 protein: CSVGRGQNIQYF
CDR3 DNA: TGCAGCGTGGGGAGAGGTCAAAACATTCAGTACTTC

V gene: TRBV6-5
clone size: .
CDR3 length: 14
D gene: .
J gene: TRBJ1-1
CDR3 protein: CASSYQQMNTEAFF
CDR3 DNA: TGTGCCAGCAGTTACCAACAGATGAACACTGAAGCTTTCTTT

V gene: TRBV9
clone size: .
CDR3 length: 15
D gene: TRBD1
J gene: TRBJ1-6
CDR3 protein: CASSTAPGGGSPLHF
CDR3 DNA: TGTGCCAGCAGCACAGCCCCAGGGGGCGGTTCACCCCTCCACTTT

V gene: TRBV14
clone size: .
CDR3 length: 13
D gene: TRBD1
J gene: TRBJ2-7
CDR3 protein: CASSPTGGSEQYF
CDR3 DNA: TGTGCCAGCAGCCCCACAGGGGGAAGCGAGCAGTACTTC

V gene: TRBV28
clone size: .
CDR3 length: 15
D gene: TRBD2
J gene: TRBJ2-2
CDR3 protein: CASRPTSADTGELFF
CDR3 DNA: TGTGCCAGCAGGCCGACTAGCGCTGACACCGGGGAGCTGTTTTTT

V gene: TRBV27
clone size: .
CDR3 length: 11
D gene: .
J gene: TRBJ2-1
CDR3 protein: CASTGQNEQFF
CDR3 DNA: TGTGCCAGCACAGGACAGAATGAGCAGTTCTTC

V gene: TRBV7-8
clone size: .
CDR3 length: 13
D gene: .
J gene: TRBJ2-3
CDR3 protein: CASSFAGADTQYF
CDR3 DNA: TGTGCCAGCAGCTTCGCCGGGGCAGATACGCAGTATTTT

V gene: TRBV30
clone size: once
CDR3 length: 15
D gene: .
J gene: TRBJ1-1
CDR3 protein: CAWSALNVGGTEAFF
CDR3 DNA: TGTGCCTGGAGCGCCCTCAATGTAGGCGGCACTGAAGCTTTCTTT

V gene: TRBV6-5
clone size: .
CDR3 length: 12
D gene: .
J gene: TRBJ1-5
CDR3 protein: CASGGGNQPQHF
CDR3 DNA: TGTGCCAGCGGGGGGGGCAATCAGCCCCAGCATTTT

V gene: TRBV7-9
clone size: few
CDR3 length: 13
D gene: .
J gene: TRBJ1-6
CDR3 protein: CASSSNPMRPLHF
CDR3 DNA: TGTGCCAGCAGCTCGAACCCAATGAGGCCCCTCCACTTT

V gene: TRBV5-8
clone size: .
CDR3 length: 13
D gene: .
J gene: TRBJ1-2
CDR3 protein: CASSLAGNYGYTF
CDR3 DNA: TGTGCCAGCAGCTTAGCCGGTAACTATGGCTACACCTTC

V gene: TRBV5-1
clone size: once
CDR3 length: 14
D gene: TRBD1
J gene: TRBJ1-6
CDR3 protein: CASRPTGDNSPLHF
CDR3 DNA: TGCGCCAGCAGACCGACAGGGGACAATTCACCCCTCCACTTT

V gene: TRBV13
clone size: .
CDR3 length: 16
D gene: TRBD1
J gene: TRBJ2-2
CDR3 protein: CASTQPGTGYTGELFF
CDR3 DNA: TGTGCCAGCACCCAACCCGGGACAGGATATACCGGGGAGCTGTTTTTT

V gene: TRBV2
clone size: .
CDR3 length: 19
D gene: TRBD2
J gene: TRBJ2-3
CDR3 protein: CASSTRAPRTSGATDTQYF
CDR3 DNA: TGTGCCAGCAGTACCCGTGCCCCCCGGACTAGCGGAGCCACAGATACGCAGTATTTT